This is a list of T cell receptor beta chains from one sample in a study of blood T cell repertoires in COVID-19. Assay: immunoSEQ multiplex PCR; the TCRdb copy retains only in-frame clones and omits some. The top ten clones hold roughly 15% of a sample with 120,000 or so clones, roughly 80% of them seen once. The source material was peripheral blood. The origin of the receptors is a woman between 50 and 59 years old with acute or convalescent COVID-19. Each CDR3 is given with its conserved first and last residue. A D gene is named only where the DNA matches it firmly. Only some rows state a clone size, as once, few, many or a class for expanded clones.

V,J,D,size,CDR3,DNA
TRBV19,TRBJ2-7,TRBD2,.,CASSPAGTRLGEQYF,TGTGCCAGTAGTCCTGCCGGGACTAGGTTGGGGGAGCAGTACTTC
TRBV14,TRBJ1-1,TRBD1,few,CASSLRTGMNTEAFF,TGTGCCAGCAGCCTCCGGACAGGGATGAACACTGAAGCTTTCTTT
TRBV7-9,TRBJ1-3,.,.,CASRTGSGNTIYF,TGTGCCAGCAGAACCGGCTCTGGAAACACCATATATTTT
TRBV5-4,TRBJ2-1,.,.,CASSLVRLGGEQFF,TGTGCCAGCAGCTTGGTAAGGCTAGGCGGTGAGCAGTTCTTC
TRBV6-1,TRBJ1-2,TRBD1,few,CASSEGTGVGGYTF,TGTGCCAGCAGTGAGGGGACAGGGGTTGGTGGCTACACCTTC
TRBV14,TRBJ1-5,TRBD1,.,CASSQEGTDQPQHF,TGTGCCAGCAGCCAAGAAGGGACAGATCAGCCCCAGCATTTT
TRBV27,TRBJ1-2,.,.,CASSFWGGEVFDYTF,TGTGCCAGCAGTTTCTGGGGGGGTGAAGTTTTTGATTACACCTTC
TRBV5-1,TRBJ1-3,TRBD1,.,CASSLRTGSGNTIYF,TGCGCCAGCAGCTTGAGGACAGGGAGCGGAAACACCATATATTTT
TRBV23-1,TRBJ1-2,.,.,CASSQRGYGYTF,TGCGCCAGCAGTCAACGGGGCTATGGCTACACCTTC
TRBV20-1,TRBJ2-1,TRBD2,.,CSASSLSGGNYNEQFF,TGCAGTGCCAGTTCCCTTAGCGGGGGAAACTACAATGAGCAGTTCTTC
TRBV4-2,TRBJ1-6,TRBD1,.,CASSQANRGTYNSPLHF,TGTGCCAGCAGCCAAGCGAACAGGGGGACCTATAATTCACCCCTCCACTTT
TRBV12-5,TRBJ2-3,.,.,CASGFSADTQYF,TGTGCTAGTGGTTTTTCAGCAGATACGCAGTATTTT
TRBV3-1/TRBV3-2,TRBJ2-7,.,.,CASSQVGVYEQYF,TGTGCCAGCAGCCAAGTCGGGGTTTACGAGCAGTACTTC
TRBV21-1,TRBJ2-7,.,.,CASSKDGSEQYF,TGTGCCAGCAGCAAAGATGGCAGCGAGCAGTACTTC
TRBV5-1,TRBJ1-4,.,.,CASRTDAANEKLFF,TGCGCCAGCAGGACAGACGCTGCTAATGAAAAACTGTTTTTT
TRBV27,TRBJ1-1,.,.,CASSSLGRMNTEAFF,TGTGCCAGCAGTTCCCTCGGGAGGATGAACACTGAAGCTTTCTTT
TRBV9,TRBJ2-3,TRBD2,.,CASSVSSGGGTDTQYF,TGTGCCAGCAGCGTCTCTAGCGGGGGGGGCACAGATACGCAGTATTTT
TRBV14,TRBJ1-1,.,few,CASSQEEGFGRMNTEAFF,TGTGCCAGCAGCCAAGAAGAGGGTTTCGGCAGGATGAACACTGAAGCTTTCTTT
TRBV11-2,TRBJ2-1,.,.,CASSQETATYNEQFF,TGTGCCAGCAGCCAAGAGACAGCTACCTACAATGAGCAGTTCTTC
TRBV19,TRBJ2-3,.,.,CATSPSGRRFTDTQYF,TGTGCCACCTCCCCTTCTGGCAGGCGATTCACAGATACGCAGTATTTT
TRBV21-1,TRBJ1-1,.,.,CASSRRTGALNTEAFF,TGTGCCAGCAGCAGACGGACAGGGGCTCTCAACACTGAAGCTTTCTTT
TRBV5-4,TRBJ1-2,TRBD1,.,CASSPSGTGEYGYTF,TGTGCCAGCAGCCCCTCAGGGACAGGGGAGTATGGCTACACCTTC
TRBV5-4,TRBJ1-3,.,.,CASSLAAGHPGNTIYF,TGTGCCAGCAGCTTGGCAGCGGGGCACCCGGGAAACACCATATATTTT
TRBV5-1,TRBJ2-3,TRBD1,.,CASSLEQGAHTQYF,TGCGCCAGCAGCTTGGAACAGGGGGCTCATACGCAGTATTTT
TRBV19,TRBJ1-5,.,.,CASKEGLSGNQPQHF,TGTGCCAGTAAGGAGGGTTTGTCGGGGAATCAGCCCCAGCATTTT
TRBV19,TRBJ2-6,TRBD1,.,CASKTGSALGANVLTF,TGTGCCAGTAAGACAGGGAGCGCTCTGGGGGCCAACGTCCTGACTTTC
TRBV14,TRBJ1-6,TRBD1,.,CASSQHKTGVSSPLHF,TGTGCCAGCAGCCAACACAAGACAGGGGTGAGTTCACCCCTCCACTTT
TRBV3-1/TRBV3-2,TRBJ1-2,.,.,CASSQRSLNYGYTF,TGTGCCAGCAGCCAGAGATCACTTAACTATGGCTACACCTTC
TRBV30,TRBJ1-2,.,.,CAWSQGVRTNYGYTF,TGTGCCTGGTCCCAGGGTGTAAGAACCAACTATGGCTACACCTTC
TRBV6-5,TRBJ2-1,.,.,CASSSDTNSYNEQFF,TGTGCCAGCAGTTCGGACACTAACTCCTACAATGAGCAGTTCTTC
TRBV7-3,TRBJ2-4,TRBD2,.,CASSFAASGGGGKNIQYF,TGTGCCAGCAGCTTCGCAGCGAGCGGGGGCGGCGGCAAAAACATTCAGTACTTC
TRBV6-2/TRBV6-3,TRBJ1-2,TRBD1,.,CASSYGRDRGAYTF,TGTGCCAGCAGTTATGGCCGGGACAGGGGGGCATACACCTTC
TRBV11-2,TRBJ2-7,TRBD1,few,CASSLGRGPRYEQYF,TGTGCCAGCAGCTTGGGTAGGGGGCCGCGGTACGAGCAGTACTTC
TRBV19,TRBJ2-3,.,.,CASSKGPQGADTQYF,TGTGCCAGTAGTAAAGGACCCCAAGGGGCAGATACGCAGTATTTT
TRBV6-6,TRBJ1-1,TRBD1,.,CASSPATNRGGNTETFF,TGTGCCAGCAGTCCCGCGACAAACAGGGGGGGGAACACTGAAACTTTCTTT
TRBV11-2,TRBJ2-6,TRBD1,few,CASSRGTGTGLSGANVLTF,TGTGCCAGCAGCCGAGGTACCGGGACAGGGCTCTCTGGGGCCAACGTCCTGACTTTC
TRBV5-1,TRBJ1-2,TRBD1,.,CASSPKQTGEDYGYTF,TGCGCCAGCAGCCCGAAACAAACAGGGGAGGATTATGGCTACACCTTC
TRBV7-2,TRBJ1-1,.,.,CASSQIRTVGIRVNTEAFF,TGTGCCAGCAGCCAAATCCGGACAGTTGGAATTCGGGTGAACACTGAAGCTTTCTTT
TRBV7-9,TRBJ2-6,TRBD1,.,CASSTPGQGTSGANVLTF,TGTGCCAGCAGCACACCGGGACAGGGGACGTCTGGGGCCAACGTCCTGACTTTC
TRBV19,TRBJ2-7,.,few,CASSMAGLPYEQYF,TGTGCCAGTAGTATGGCAGGACTACCCTACGAGCAGTACTTC
TRBV5-6,TRBJ2-2,.,.,CASSLGSWSTGELFF,TGTGCCAGCAGCTTAGGCAGTTGGAGCACCGGGGAGCTGTTTTTT
TRBV29-1,TRBJ1-4,.,.,CSAQAGTNEKLFF,TGCAGCGCTCAGGCAGGAACTAATGAAAAACTGTTTTTT
TRBV2,TRBJ1-5,TRBD1,.,CASSETGPFYQPQHF,TGTGCCAGCAGTGAGACAGGGCCCTTTTATCAGCCCCAGCATTTT
TRBV5-1,TRBJ1-3,.,.,CASSLASTGSGNTIYF,TGCGCCAGCAGCTTGGCCAGTACAGGCTCTGGAAACACCATATATTTT